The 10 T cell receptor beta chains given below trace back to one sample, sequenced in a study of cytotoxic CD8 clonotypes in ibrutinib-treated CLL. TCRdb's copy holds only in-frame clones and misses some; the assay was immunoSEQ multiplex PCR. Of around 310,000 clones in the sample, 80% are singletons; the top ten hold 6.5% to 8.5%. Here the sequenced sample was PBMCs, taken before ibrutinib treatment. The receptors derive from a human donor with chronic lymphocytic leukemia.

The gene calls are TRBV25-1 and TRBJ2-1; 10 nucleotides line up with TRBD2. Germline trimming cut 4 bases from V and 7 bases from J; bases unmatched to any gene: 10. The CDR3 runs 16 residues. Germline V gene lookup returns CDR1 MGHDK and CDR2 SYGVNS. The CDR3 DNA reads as TGTGCCAGCAGTGGAGCAGCTAGCGGGAGATGGAATGAGCAGTTCTTC. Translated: CASSGAASGRWNEQFF.

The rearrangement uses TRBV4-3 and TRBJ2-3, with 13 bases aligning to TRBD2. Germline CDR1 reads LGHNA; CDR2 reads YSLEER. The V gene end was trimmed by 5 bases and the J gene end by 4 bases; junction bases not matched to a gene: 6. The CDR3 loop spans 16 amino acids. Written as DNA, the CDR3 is TGCGCCAGCAGCGGGGCACTAGCGGGAGGGGCAGATACGCAGTATTTT. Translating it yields CASSGALAGGADTQYF.

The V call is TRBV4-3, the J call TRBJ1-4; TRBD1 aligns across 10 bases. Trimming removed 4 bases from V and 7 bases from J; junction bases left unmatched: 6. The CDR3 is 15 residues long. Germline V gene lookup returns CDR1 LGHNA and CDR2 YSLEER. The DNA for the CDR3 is TGCGCCAGCAGCCTAATGACAGGGGGCGGTGAAAAACTGTTTTTT. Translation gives CASSLMTGGGEKLFF.

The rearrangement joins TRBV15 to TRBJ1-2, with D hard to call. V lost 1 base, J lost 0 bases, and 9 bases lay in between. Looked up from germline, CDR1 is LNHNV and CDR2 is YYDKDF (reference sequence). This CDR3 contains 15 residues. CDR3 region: CATSRGYGSNYGYTF. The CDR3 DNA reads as TGTGCCACCAGCAGAGGGTACGGGTCTAACTATGGCTACACCTTC.

The CDR3 DNA is TGCGCCAGCAGCCAGGGCAGGGCTGGGTCCTACGAGCAGTACTTC. Translated, it gives CASSQGRAGSYEQYF. V gene TRBV4-3 combines with J gene TRBJ2-7; D might be TRBD1 (5 bases). CDR3 size: 15 residues. The V gene's germline CDR1 is LGHNA and CDR2 YSLEER. Trimming left V 3 bases short and J 1 base short, with 13 bases between.

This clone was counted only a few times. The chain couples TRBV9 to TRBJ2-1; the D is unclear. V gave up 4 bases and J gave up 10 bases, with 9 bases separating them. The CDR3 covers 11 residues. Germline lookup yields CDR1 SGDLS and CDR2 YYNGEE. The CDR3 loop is CASSSQLEQFF. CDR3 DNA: TGTGCCAGCAGCTCGCAACTGGAGCAGTTCTTC.

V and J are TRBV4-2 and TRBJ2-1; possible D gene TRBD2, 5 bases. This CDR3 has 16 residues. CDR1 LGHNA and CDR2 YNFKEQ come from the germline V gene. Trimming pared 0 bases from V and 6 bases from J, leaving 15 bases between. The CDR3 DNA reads TGTGCCAGCAGCCAAGACATGCGGGCGGAAGGCAATGAGCAGTTCTTC. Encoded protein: CASSQDMRAEGNEQFF.

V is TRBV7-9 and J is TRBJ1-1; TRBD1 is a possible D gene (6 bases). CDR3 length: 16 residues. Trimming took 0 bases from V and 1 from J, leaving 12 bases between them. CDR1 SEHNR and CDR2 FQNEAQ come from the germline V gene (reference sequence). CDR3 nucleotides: TGTGCCAGCAGCTTAGCGCCTATAGGGGGGAACACTGAAGCTTTCTTT. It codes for CASSLAPIGGNTEAFF.

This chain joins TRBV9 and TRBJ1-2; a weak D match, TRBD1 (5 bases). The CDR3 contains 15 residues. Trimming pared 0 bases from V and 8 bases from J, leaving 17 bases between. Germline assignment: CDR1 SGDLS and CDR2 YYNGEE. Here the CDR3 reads CASSVDWSGFSGYTF. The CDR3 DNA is TGTGCCAGCAGCGTAGACTGGTCAGGGTTCAGCGGCTACACCTTC.

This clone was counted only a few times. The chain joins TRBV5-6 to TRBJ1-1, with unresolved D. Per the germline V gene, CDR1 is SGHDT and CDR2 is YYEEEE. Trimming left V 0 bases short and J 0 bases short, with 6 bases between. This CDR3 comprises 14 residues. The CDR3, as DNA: TGTGCCAGCAGCTTGGTCACAGTGAACACTGAAGCTTTCTTT. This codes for CASSLVTVNTEAFF.